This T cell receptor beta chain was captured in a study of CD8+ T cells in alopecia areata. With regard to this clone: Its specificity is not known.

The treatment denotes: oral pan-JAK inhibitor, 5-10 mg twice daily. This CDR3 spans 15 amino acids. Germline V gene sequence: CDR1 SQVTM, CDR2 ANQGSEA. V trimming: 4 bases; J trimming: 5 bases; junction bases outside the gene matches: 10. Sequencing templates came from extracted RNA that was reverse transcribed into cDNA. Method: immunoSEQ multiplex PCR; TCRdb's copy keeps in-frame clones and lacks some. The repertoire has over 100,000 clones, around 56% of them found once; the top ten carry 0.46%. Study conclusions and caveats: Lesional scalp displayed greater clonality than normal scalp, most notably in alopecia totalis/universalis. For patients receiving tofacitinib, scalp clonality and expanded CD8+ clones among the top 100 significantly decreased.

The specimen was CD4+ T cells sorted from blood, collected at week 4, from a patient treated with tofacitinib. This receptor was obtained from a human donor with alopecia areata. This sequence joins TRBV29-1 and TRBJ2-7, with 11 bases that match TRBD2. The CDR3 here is CSVAPLLAGDHEQYF. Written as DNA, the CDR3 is TGCAGCGTTGCCCCCTTACTAGCGGGAGACCACGAGCAGTACTTC.